This is a list of T cell receptor beta chains from one sample in a study of cytomegalovirus exposure and HLA in healthy donors. Method: immunoSEQ multiplex PCR; TCRdb's copy keeps in-frame clones and lacks some. Of 200,000 to 250,000 clones in the sample, 78% are singletons; the top ten hold about 3.8%. The sequencing sample was made of PBMCs. These receptor sequences come from a male donor in good health and CMV-seronegative. CDR3s include the opening cysteine and the closing phenylalanine or tryptophan. The order of the fields is J gene, V gene, D gene, clone size, CDR3 length, CDR3 protein, CDR3 DNA. The D gene is left open where the match is weak. The size field is filled for only some rows; it gives once, few, many or a size class.

j_gene: TRBJ2-2
v_gene: TRBV5-1
d_gene: TRBD2
abundance: -
len: 18
CDR3aa: CASWPGLAGGKDTGELFF
CDR3nt: TGCGCCAGCTGGCCGGGACTAGCGGGAGGGAAAGACACCGGGGAGCTGTTTTTT

j_gene: TRBJ1-2
v_gene: TRBV6-1
d_gene: -
abundance: -
len: 12
CDR3aa: CASSGSSYGYTF
CDR3nt: TGTGCCAGCTCTGGCAGTTCCTATGGCTACACCTTC

j_gene: TRBJ2-7
v_gene: TRBV28
d_gene: -
abundance: -
len: 14
CDR3aa: CASSFLSKGLEQYF
CDR3nt: TGTGCCAGCAGTTTCCTCAGCAAGGGACTCGAGCAGTACTTC

j_gene: TRBJ2-7
v_gene: TRBV14
d_gene: -
abundance: -
len: 15
CDR3aa: CASSPVRASVYEQYF
CDR3nt: TGTGCCAGCAGCCCCGTGCGGGCTAGCGTCTACGAGCAGTACTTC

j_gene: TRBJ1-2
v_gene: TRBV7-3
d_gene: TRBD1
abundance: -
len: 13
CDR3aa: CASSPDRARGYTF
CDR3nt: TGTGCCAGCAGCCCCGACAGGGCCAGAGGCTACACCTTC

j_gene: TRBJ2-7
v_gene: TRBV7-3
d_gene: -
abundance: -
len: 16
CDR3aa: CASSLNGPGGVYEQYF
CDR3nt: TGTGCCAGCAGCTTAAACGGGCCGGGGGGCGTCTACGAGCAGTACTTC

j_gene: TRBJ2-7
v_gene: TRBV19
d_gene: TRBD1
abundance: -
len: 15
CDR3aa: CASSQAGTGSYEQYF
CDR3nt: TGTGCCAGTAGTCAAGCCGGGACAGGGTCCTACGAGCAGTACTTC

j_gene: TRBJ2-7
v_gene: TRBV13
d_gene: TRBD2
abundance: -
len: 14
CDR3aa: CASSTGLAGYEQYF
CDR3nt: TGTGCCAGCAGCACCGGACTAGCGGGCTACGAGCAGTACTTC

j_gene: TRBJ2-7
v_gene: TRBV6-6
d_gene: -
abundance: -
len: 12
CDR3aa: CASFSEYYEQYF
CDR3nt: TGTGCCAGCTTTTCTGAGTATTACGAGCAGTACTTC

j_gene: TRBJ2-3
v_gene: TRBV5-4
d_gene: TRBD1
abundance: -
len: 15
CDR3aa: CASSLAGTGGDTQYF
CDR3nt: TGTGCCAGCAGCTTGGCCGGGACAGGGGGGGATACGCAGTATTTT

j_gene: TRBJ2-7
v_gene: TRBV19
d_gene: -
abundance: -
len: 15
CDR3aa: CASKGETGSTYEQYF
CDR3nt: TGTGCCAGTAAGGGTGAGACAGGATCAACCTACGAGCAGTACTTC

j_gene: TRBJ1-1
v_gene: TRBV6-6
d_gene: -
abundance: -
len: 12
CDR3aa: CASTSGYQEAFF
CDR3nt: TGTGCCAGCACCTCGGGGTACCAAGAGGCTTTCTTT

j_gene: TRBJ1-1
v_gene: TRBV28
d_gene: -
abundance: -
len: 13
CDR3aa: CASGIQGRTEAFF
CDR3nt: TGTGCCAGCGGGATACAGGGTAGGACTGAAGCTTTCTTT

j_gene: TRBJ1-5
v_gene: TRBV19
d_gene: TRBD1
abundance: -
len: 16
CDR3aa: CASSKTRDRDYQPQHF
CDR3nt: TGTGCCAGTTCAAAAACGAGAGACAGGGATTATCAGCCCCAGCATTTT

j_gene: TRBJ2-7
v_gene: TRBV28
d_gene: -
abundance: -
len: 13
CDR3aa: CASSLLAVHEQYF
CDR3nt: TGTGCCAGCAGTTTATTGGCCGTCCACGAGCAGTACTTC

j_gene: TRBJ1-5
v_gene: TRBV6-6
d_gene: -
abundance: -
len: 14
CDR3aa: CASSYQDSNQPQHF
CDR3nt: TGTGCCAGCAGTTACCAGGATAGCAATCAGCCCCAGCATTTT

j_gene: TRBJ2-5
v_gene: TRBV7-7
d_gene: TRBD1
abundance: -
len: 14
CDR3aa: CASSYTGAGETQYF
CDR3nt: TGTGCTAGCAGCTATACAGGGGCTGGAGAGACCCAGTACTTC

j_gene: TRBJ2-3
v_gene: TRBV9
d_gene: -
abundance: once
len: 15
CDR3aa: CASSVGPGVTDTQYF
CDR3nt: TGTGCCAGCAGCGTAGGTCCGGGAGTCACAGATACGCAGTATTTT

j_gene: TRBJ2-7
v_gene: TRBV5-1
d_gene: TRBD2
abundance: -
len: 15
CDR3aa: CASSETSGRSYEQYF
CDR3nt: TGCGCCAGCAGCGAGACTAGCGGGAGATCCTACGAGCAGTACTTC

j_gene: TRBJ2-1
v_gene: TRBV4-1
d_gene: -
abundance: -
len: 11
CDR3aa: CASSRGLEQFF
CDR3nt: TGCGCCAGCAGCCGAGGTTTGGAGCAGTTCTTC

j_gene: TRBJ1-1
v_gene: TRBV29-1
d_gene: -
abundance: -
len: 14
CDR3aa: CSVNRGGSNTEAFF
CDR3nt: TGCAGCGTTAATCGAGGGGGTTCGAACACTGAAGCTTTCTTT

j_gene: TRBJ2-5
v_gene: TRBV29-1
d_gene: TRBD2
abundance: once
len: 16
CDR3aa: CSARGVGGRPRETQYF
CDR3nt: TGCAGCGCTCGGGGAGTCGGGGGGAGGCCGCGAGAGACCCAGTACTTC

j_gene: TRBJ2-2
v_gene: TRBV5-1
d_gene: TRBD1
abundance: -
len: 16
CDR3aa: CASSTERTGATGELFF
CDR3nt: TGCGCCAGCAGCACGGAGAGGACAGGGGCCACCGGGGAGCTGTTTTTT

j_gene: TRBJ2-5
v_gene: TRBV10-1
d_gene: TRBD2
abundance: -
len: 16
CDR3aa: CASSVGTSGGQETQYF
CDR3nt: TGCGCCAGCAGTGTTGGGACTAGCGGAGGCCAAGAGACCCAGTACTTC

j_gene: TRBJ2-7
v_gene: TRBV7-3
d_gene: -
abundance: -
len: 15
CDR3aa: CASRLRGPAGDEQYF
CDR3nt: TGTGCCAGCAGGTTACGTGGTCCCGCCGGGGACGAGCAGTACTTC

j_gene: TRBJ2-7
v_gene: TRBV7-8
d_gene: -
abundance: -
len: 14
CDR3aa: CASSLFQRSYEQYF
CDR3nt: TGTGCCAGCAGCTTATTCCAGCGATCCTACGAGCAGTACTTC

j_gene: TRBJ2-6
v_gene: TRBV4-1
d_gene: -
abundance: -
len: 17
CDR3aa: CASSQDGQGTGANVLTF
CDR3nt: TGCGCCAGCAGCCAAGATGGGCAGGGGACTGGGGCCAACGTCCTGACTTTC

j_gene: TRBJ2-7
v_gene: TRBV6-1
d_gene: TRBD1
abundance: -
len: 13
CDR3aa: CASSTDRGYEQYF
CDR3nt: TGTGCCAGCAGTACGGACAGGGGCTACGAGCAGTACTTC

j_gene: TRBJ2-7
v_gene: TRBV30
d_gene: -
abundance: once
len: 13
CDR3aa: CAWTSSVSYEQYF
CDR3nt: TGTGCCTGGACCTCGAGCGTCTCCTACGAGCAGTACTTC

j_gene: TRBJ1-4
v_gene: TRBV19
d_gene: TRBD1
abundance: -
len: 18
CDR3aa: CASRAGTGGLATNEKLFF
CDR3nt: TGTGCCAGTAGGGCCGGGACAGGGGGCCTTGCAACTAATGAAAAACTGTTTTTT

j_gene: TRBJ2-5
v_gene: TRBV23-1
d_gene: -
abundance: -
len: 12
CDR3aa: CASSQRGETQYF
CDR3nt: TGCGCCAGCAGTCAAAGGGGAGAGACCCAGTACTTC

j_gene: TRBJ2-7
v_gene: TRBV5-4
d_gene: TRBD1
abundance: few
len: 13
CDR3aa: CASSLQGANEQYF
CDR3nt: TGTGCCAGCAGCTTACAGGGGGCGAACGAGCAGTACTTC

j_gene: TRBJ1-4
v_gene: TRBV4-1
d_gene: -
abundance: -
len: 16
CDR3aa: CASSQELRLTNEKLFF
CDR3nt: TGCGCCAGCAGCCAAGAATTGCGCCTGACTAATGAAAAACTGTTTTTT

j_gene: TRBJ2-5
v_gene: TRBV7-6
d_gene: -
abundance: -
len: 13
CDR3aa: CASSSKEGGTQYF
CDR3nt: TGTGCCAGCAGCTCCAAGGAGGGAGGGACCCAGTACTTC

j_gene: TRBJ1-6
v_gene: TRBV6-5
d_gene: TRBD1
abundance: few
len: 15
CDR3aa: CASSFGQGASSPLHF
CDR3nt: TGTGCCAGCAGTTTCGGACAGGGGGCGTCTTCACCCCTCCACTTT

j_gene: TRBJ2-1
v_gene: TRBV9
d_gene: TRBD2
abundance: -
len: 17
CDR3aa: CASSARLAGGGYNEQFF
CDR3nt: TGTGCCAGCAGCGCCAGACTAGCGGGAGGTGGGTACAATGAGCAGTTCTTC

j_gene: TRBJ1-1
v_gene: TRBV7-8
d_gene: -
abundance: -
len: 14
CDR3aa: CASRQGASNTEAFF
CDR3nt: TGTGCCAGCAGACAAGGGGCCTCGAACACTGAAGCTTTCTTT

j_gene: TRBJ2-1
v_gene: TRBV2
d_gene: TRBD2
abundance: -
len: 14
CDR3aa: CASLTSGTYNEQFF
CDR3nt: TGTGCCAGTCTCACTAGCGGAACCTACAATGAGCAGTTCTTC

j_gene: TRBJ2-5
v_gene: TRBV27
d_gene: -
abundance: few
len: 15
CDR3aa: CASSLSEQHQETQYF
CDR3nt: TGTGCCAGCAGTTTATCGGAGCAGCACCAAGAGACCCAGTACTTC

j_gene: TRBJ2-3
v_gene: TRBV2
d_gene: -
abundance: -
len: 13
CDR3aa: CATGKSTLDTQYF
CDR3nt: TGTGCCACCGGGAAGTCAACTCTCGATACGCAGTATTTT

j_gene: TRBJ2-7
v_gene: TRBV27
d_gene: -
abundance: -
len: 13
CDR3aa: CASSSRDIYEQYF
CDR3nt: TGTGCCAGCAGCAGCCGGGACATCTACGAGCAGTACTTC

j_gene: TRBJ2-2
v_gene: TRBV5-6
d_gene: TRBD2
abundance: -
len: 15
CDR3aa: CASSFPAGAVGELFF
CDR3nt: TGTGCCAGCAGCTTCCCAGCGGGAGCGGTCGGGGAGCTGTTTTTT

j_gene: TRBJ2-3
v_gene: TRBV10-1
d_gene: TRBD2
abundance: -
len: 14
CDR3aa: CASSASGRQDTQYF
CDR3nt: TGCGCCAGCAGCGCTAGCGGGAGGCAAGATACGCAGTATTTT

j_gene: TRBJ1-3
v_gene: TRBV27
d_gene: -
abundance: -
len: 19
CDR3aa: CASSLLTPGRGDSGNTIYF
CDR3nt: TGTGCCAGCAGTTTATTGACCCCGGGACGGGGGGACTCTGGAAACACCATATATTTT

j_gene: TRBJ2-7
v_gene: TRBV28
d_gene: TRBD1
abundance: -
len: 15
CDR3aa: CASSYNGQDSYEQYF
CDR3nt: TGTGCCAGCAGTTATAACGGACAGGATTCCTACGAGCAGTACTTC

j_gene: TRBJ2-5
v_gene: TRBV10-3
d_gene: -
abundance: -
len: 14
CDR3aa: CATQGGVFQETQYF
CDR3nt: TGTGCCACCCAGGGGGGAGTGTTCCAAGAGACCCAGTACTTC

j_gene: TRBJ1-1
v_gene: TRBV18
d_gene: -
abundance: once
len: 12
CDR3aa: CASSRGQSEAFF
CDR3nt: TGTGCCAGCTCACGAGGACAGTCTGAAGCTTTCTTT

j_gene: TRBJ2-7
v_gene: TRBV13
d_gene: TRBD1
abundance: -
len: 14
CDR3aa: CASSPGQGRSEQYF
CDR3nt: TGTGCCAGCAGCCCGGGACAGGGCCGGTCCGAGCAGTACTTC

j_gene: TRBJ2-1
v_gene: TRBV7-7
d_gene: TRBD1
abundance: -
len: 12
CDR3aa: CASSLRQGEQFF
CDR3nt: TGTGCTAGCAGCTTACGACAGGGCGAGCAGTTCTTC